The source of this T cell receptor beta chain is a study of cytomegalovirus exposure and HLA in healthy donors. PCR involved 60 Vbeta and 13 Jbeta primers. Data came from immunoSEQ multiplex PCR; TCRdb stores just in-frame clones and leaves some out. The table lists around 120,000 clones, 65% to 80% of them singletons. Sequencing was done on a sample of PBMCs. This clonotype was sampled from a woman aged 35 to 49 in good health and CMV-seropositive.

The CDR3 spells CASTYGGIFTDTQYF. CDR3 in DNA: TGCGCCAGCACCTACGGGGGGATCTTCACAGATACGCAGTATTTT. The chain employs TRBV5-1 and TRBJ2-3; 7 bases match TRBD2. J was trimmed by 2 bases and V by 6 bases; bases with no gene match: 9. CDR1 is SGHRS and CDR2 is YFSETQ in the germline V gene. This CDR3 has 15 amino acids.